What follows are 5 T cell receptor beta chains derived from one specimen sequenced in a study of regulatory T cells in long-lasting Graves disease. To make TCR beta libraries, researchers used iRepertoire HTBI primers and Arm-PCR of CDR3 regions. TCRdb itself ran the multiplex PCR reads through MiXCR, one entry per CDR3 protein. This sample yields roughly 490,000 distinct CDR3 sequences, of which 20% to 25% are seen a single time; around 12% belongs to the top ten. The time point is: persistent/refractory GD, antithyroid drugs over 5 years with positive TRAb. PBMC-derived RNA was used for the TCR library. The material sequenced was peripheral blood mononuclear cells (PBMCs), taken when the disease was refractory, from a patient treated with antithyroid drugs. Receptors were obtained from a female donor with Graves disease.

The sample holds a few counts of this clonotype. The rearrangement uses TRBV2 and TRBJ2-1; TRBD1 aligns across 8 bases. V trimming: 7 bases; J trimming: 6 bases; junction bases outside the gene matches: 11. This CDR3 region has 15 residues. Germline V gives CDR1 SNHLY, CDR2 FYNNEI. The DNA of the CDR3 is TGTGCCAGCACCAGACCGGACAGGGTGGGCAATGAGCAGTTCTTC. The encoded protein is CASTRPDRVGNEQFF. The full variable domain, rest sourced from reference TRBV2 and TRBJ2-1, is EPEVTQTPSHQVTQMGQEVILRCVPISNHLYFYWYRQILGQKVEFLVSFYNNEISEKSEIFDDQFSVERPDGSNFTLKIRSTKLEDSAMYFCASTRPDRVGNEQFFGPGTRLTVL.

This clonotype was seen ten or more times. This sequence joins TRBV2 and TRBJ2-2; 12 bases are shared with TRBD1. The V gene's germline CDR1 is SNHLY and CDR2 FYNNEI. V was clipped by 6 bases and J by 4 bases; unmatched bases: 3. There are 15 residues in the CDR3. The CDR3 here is CASSRDRGRTGELFF. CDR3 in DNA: TGTGCCAGCAGCCGGGACAGGGGGCGCACCGGGGAGCTGTTTTTT.

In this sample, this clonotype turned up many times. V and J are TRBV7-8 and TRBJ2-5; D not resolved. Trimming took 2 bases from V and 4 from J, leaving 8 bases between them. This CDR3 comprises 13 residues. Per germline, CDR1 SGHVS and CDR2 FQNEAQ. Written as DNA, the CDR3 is TGTGCCAGCAGCTTATATCCCTCAGAGACCCAGTACTTC. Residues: CASSLYPSETQYF.

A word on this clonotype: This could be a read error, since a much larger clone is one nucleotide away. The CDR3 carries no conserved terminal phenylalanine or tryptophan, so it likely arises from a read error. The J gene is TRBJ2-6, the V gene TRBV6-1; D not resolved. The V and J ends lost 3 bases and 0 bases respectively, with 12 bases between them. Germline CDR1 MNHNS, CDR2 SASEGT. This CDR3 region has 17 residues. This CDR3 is CASSDDVGHSGANVLTS. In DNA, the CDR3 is TGTGCCAGCAGTGACGATGTGGGCCACTCTGGGGCCAACGTCCTGACTTCC.

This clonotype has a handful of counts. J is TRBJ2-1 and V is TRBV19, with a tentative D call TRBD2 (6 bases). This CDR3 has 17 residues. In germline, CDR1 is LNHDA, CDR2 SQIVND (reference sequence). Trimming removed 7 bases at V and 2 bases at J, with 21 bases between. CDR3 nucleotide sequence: TGTGCCAGTAACATGGGTCAGACCGGGGGAACCTACAATGAGCAGTTCTTC. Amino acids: CASNMGQTGGTYNEQFF.